This T cell receptor beta chain comes out of a study of T cells after yellow fever vaccination. The table lists this clonotype with many counts. Template switching with 5'RACE generated the TCR cDNA and added a universal primer site and UMIs. TCRdb independently ran MiXCR on the 5' RACE reads; one entry per CDR3 protein. This sample has about 400,000 distinct CDR3 sequences, with 11% found just once. Sequences were derived from PBMCs, sampled on the day of the first yellow fever vaccination. This TCR came from a man aged 18 to 30 who received the YFV17D yellow fever vaccine.

CDR3 residues: CASSYDRSHEQYF. The CDR3 region has the DNA TGTGCCAGCAGTTACGACAGGTCTCACGAGCAGTACTTC. The genes are TRBV12-3 or TRBV12-4 and TRBJ2-7, with a weak D call TRBD1 (6 bases). The V end was cut by 4 bases, the J end by 5 bases, with 12 bases between. CDR3 size: 13 residues.